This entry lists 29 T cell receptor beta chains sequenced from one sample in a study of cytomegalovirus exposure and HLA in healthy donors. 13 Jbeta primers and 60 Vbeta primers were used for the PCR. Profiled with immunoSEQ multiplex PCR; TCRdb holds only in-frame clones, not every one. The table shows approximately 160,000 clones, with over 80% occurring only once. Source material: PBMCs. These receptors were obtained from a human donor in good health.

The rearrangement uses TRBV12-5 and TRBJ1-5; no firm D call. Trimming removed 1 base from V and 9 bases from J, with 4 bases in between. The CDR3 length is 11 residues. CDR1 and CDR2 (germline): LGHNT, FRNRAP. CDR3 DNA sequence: TGTGCTAGTGGTTTGGAGCGGCCCCAGCATTTT. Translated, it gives CASGLERPQHF.

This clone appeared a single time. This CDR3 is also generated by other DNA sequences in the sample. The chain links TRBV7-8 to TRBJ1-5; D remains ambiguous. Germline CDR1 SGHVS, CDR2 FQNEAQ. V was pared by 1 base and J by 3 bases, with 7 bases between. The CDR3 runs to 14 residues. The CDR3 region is CASSLDRVNQPQHF. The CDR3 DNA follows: TGTGCCAGCAGCTTAGACCGGGTCAATCAGCCCCAGCATTTT.

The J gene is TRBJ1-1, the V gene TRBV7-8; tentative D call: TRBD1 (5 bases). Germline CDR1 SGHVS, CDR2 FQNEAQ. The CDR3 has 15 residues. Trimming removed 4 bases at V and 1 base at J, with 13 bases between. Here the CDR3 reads CASSSVRTSNTEAFF. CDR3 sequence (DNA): TGTGCCAGCAGCTCCGTAAGGACATCGAACACTGAAGCTTTCTTT.

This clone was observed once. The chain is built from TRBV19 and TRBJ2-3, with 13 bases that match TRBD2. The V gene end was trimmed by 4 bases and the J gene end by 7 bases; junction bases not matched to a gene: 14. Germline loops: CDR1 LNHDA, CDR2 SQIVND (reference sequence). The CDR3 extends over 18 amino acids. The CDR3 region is CASSTSSSTSGGAYTQYF. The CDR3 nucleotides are TGTGCCAGTAGTACATCCTCTTCTACTAGCGGGGGGGCATATACGCAGTATTTT.

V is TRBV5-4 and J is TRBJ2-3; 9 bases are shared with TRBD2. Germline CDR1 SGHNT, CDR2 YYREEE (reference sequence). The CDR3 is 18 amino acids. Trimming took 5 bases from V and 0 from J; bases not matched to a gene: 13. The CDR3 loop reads CASSYSGGQYPSTDTQYF. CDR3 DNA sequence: TGTGCCAGCAGTTATAGCGGGGGACAATATCCTAGCACAGATACGCAGTATTTT.

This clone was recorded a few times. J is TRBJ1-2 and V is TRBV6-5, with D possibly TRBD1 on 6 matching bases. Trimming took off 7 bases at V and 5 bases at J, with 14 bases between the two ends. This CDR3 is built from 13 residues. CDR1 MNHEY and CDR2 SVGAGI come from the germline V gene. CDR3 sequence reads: CASTNGGAYGYTF. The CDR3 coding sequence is TGTGCCAGCACCAACGGGGGGGCATATGGCTACACCTTC.

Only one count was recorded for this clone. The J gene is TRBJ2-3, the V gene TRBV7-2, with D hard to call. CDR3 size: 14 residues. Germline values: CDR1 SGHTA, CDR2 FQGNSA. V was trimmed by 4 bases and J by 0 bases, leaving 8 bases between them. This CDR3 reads CASSSRMSTDTQYF. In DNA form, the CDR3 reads TGTGCCAGCAGCTCCCGTATGAGCACAGATACGCAGTATTTT.

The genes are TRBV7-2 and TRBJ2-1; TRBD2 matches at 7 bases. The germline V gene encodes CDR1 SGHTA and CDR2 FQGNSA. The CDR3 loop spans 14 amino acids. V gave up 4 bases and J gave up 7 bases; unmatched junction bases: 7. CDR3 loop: CASSWEGLANEQFF. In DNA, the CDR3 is TGTGCCAGCAGCTGGGAGGGACTGGCAAATGAGCAGTTCTTC.

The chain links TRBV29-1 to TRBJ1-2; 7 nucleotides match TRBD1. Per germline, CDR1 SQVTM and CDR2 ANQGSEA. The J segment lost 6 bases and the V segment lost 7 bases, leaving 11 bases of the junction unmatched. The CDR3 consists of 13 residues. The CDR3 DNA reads TGCAGCGCCTTGAGGGGGCCGGGGGATGGCTACACCTTC. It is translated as CSALRGPGDGYTF.

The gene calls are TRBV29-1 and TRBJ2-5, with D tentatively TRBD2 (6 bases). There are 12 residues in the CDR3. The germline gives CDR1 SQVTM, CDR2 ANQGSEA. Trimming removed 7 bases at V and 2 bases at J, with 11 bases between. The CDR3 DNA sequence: TGCAGCGATTTAAGCGGGCAAGAGACCCAGTACTTC. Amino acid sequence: CSDLSGQETQYF.

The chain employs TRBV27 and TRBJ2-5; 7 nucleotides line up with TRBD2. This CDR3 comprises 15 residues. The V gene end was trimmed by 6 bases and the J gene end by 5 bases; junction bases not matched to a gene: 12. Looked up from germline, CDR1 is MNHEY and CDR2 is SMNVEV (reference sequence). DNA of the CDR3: TGTGCCAGCAGCTTAACGGTTAGGGGAGGGGAGACCCAGTACTTC. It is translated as CASSLTVRGGETQYF.

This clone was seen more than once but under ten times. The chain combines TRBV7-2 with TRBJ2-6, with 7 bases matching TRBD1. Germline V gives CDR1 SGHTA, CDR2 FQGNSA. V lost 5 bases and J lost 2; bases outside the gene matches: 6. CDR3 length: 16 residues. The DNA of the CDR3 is TGTGCCAGCAGCGTCCAGACAGGGACTGGGGCCAACGTCCTGACTTTC. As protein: CASSVQTGTGANVLTF.

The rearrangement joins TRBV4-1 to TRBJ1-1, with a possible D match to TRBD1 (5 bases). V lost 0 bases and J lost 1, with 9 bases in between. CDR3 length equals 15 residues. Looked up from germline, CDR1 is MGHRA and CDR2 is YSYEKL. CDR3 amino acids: CASSQENTGNTEAFF. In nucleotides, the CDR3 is TGCGCCAGCAGCCAAGAAAACACAGGGAACACTGAAGCTTTCTTT.

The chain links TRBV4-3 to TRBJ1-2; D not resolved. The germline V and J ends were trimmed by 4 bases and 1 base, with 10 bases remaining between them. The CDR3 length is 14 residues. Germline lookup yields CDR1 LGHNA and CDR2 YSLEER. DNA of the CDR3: TGCGCCAGCAGCCCCCTCCAGTTTAACTATGGCTACACCTTC. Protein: CASSPLQFNYGYTF.

The CDR3 DNA sequence: TGTGCCATCAGTATGGGGCAGGTGGGTATGAACACTGAAGCTTTCTTT. Its protein product is CAISMGQVGMNTEAFF. V usage is TRBV10-3 and J usage is TRBJ1-1; maybe TRBD1 (5 bases). V was cut by 5 bases and J by 0 bases, with 16 bases left in between. Germline-derived CDR1 and CDR2 are ENHRY and SYGVKD. The CDR3 is 16 residues long.

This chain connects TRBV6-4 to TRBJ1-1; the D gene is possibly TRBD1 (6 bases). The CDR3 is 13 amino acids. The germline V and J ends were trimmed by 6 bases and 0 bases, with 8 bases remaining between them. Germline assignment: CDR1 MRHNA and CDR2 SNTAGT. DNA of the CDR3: TGTGCCAGCAGGCGGACAGTGAACACTGAAGCTTTCTTT. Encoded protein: CASRRTVNTEAFF.

The CDR3 sequence is CASSMTGGQGGQPQHF. CDR3 in DNA: TGTGCCAGTAGTATGACCGGGGGACAGGGGGGTCAGCCCCAGCATTTT. This rearrangement joins TRBV19 to TRBJ1-5; 11 bases are shared with TRBD1. Looked up from germline, CDR1 is LNHDA and CDR2 is SQIVND (reference sequence). V lost 3 bases and J lost 6; bases outside the gene matches: 7. The CDR3 is 16 amino acids.

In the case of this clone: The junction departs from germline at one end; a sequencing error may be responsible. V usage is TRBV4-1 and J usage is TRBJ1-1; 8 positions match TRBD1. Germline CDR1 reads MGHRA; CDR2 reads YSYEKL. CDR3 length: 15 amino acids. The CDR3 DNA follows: TGTGCCAGCAGCCAAACAAGGACAGGGATTACTGAAGCTTTCTTT. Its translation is CASSQTRTGITEAFF.

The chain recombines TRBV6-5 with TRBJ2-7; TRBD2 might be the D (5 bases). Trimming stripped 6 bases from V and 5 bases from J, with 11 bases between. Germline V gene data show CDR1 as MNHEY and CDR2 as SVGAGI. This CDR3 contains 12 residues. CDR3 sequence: CASSLTGNEQYF. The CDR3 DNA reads TGTGCCAGCAGCCTAACGGGAAACGAGCAGTACTTC.

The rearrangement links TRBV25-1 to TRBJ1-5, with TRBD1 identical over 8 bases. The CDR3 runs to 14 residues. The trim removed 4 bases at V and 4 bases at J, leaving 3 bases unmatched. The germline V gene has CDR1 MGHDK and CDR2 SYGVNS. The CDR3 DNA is TGTGCCAGCAGTGGGACAGGGTCTAATCAGCCCCAGCATTTT. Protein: CASSGTGSNQPQHF.

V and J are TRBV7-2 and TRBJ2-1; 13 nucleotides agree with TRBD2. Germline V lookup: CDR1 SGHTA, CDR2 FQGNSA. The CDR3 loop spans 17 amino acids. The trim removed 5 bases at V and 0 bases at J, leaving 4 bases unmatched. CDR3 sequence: CASSVTSGGASYNEQFF. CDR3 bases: TGTGCCAGCAGCGTAACTAGCGGGGGGGCCTCCTACAATGAGCAGTTCTTC. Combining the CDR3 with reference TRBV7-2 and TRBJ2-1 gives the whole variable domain GAGVSQSPSNKVTEKGKDVELRCDPISGHTALYWYRQSLGQGLEFLIYFQGNSAPDKSGLPSDRFSAERTGGSVSTLTIQRTQQEDSAVYLCASSVTSGGASYNEQFFGPGTRLTVL.

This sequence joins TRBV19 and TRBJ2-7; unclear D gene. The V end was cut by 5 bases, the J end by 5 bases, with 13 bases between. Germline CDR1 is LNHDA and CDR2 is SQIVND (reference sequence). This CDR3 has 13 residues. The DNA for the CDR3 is TGTGCCAGTAGTGCAAGACCCCGGGACGAGCAGTACTTC. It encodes CASSARPRDEQYF.

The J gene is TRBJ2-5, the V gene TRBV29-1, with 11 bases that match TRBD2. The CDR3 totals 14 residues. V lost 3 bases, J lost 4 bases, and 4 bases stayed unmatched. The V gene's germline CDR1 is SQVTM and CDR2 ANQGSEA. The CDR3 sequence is CSVEVAGGRETQYF. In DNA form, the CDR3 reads TGCAGCGTTGAGGTAGCGGGGGGGCGAGAGACCCAGTACTTC.

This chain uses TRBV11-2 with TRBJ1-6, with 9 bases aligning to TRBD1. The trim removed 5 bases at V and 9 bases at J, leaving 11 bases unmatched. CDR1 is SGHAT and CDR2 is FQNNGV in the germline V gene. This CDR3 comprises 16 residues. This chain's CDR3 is CASSPTRGTGPSPLHF. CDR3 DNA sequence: TGTGCCAGCAGCCCCACTAGGGGGACAGGGCCTTCACCCCTCCACTTT.

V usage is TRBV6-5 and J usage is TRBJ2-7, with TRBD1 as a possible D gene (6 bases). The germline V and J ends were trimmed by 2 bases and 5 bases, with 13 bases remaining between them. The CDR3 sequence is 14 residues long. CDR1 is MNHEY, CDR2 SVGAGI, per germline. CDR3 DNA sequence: TGTGCCAGCAGTTACGGGGGCAACCTGAACGAGCAGTACTTC. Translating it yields CASSYGGNLNEQYF.

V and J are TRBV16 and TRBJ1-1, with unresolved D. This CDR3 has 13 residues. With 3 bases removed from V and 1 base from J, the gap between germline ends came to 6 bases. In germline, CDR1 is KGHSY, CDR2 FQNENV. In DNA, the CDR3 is TGTGCCAGCAGCCACCAGGAGAACACTGAAGCTTTCTTT. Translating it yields CASSHQENTEAFF.

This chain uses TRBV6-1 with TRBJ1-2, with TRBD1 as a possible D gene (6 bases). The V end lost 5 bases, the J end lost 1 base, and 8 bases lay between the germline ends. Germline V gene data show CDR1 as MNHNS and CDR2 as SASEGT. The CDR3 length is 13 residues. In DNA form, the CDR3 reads TGTGCCAGCAGTCGGGACATTAACTATGGCTACACCTTC. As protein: CASSRDINYGYTF.

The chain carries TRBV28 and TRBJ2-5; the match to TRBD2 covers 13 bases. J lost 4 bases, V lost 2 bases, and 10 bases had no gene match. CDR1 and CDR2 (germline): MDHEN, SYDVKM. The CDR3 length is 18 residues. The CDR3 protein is CASSLQTSGGLISETQYF. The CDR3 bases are TGTGCCAGCAGTTTACAGACTAGCGGGGGGCTCATTTCAGAGACCCAGTACTTC.

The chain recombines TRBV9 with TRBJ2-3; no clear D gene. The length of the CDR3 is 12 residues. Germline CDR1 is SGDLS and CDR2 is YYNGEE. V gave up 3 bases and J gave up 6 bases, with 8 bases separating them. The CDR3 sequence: CASSEEQDTQYF. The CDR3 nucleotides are TGTGCCAGCAGCGAGGAGCAGGATACGCAGTATTTT.